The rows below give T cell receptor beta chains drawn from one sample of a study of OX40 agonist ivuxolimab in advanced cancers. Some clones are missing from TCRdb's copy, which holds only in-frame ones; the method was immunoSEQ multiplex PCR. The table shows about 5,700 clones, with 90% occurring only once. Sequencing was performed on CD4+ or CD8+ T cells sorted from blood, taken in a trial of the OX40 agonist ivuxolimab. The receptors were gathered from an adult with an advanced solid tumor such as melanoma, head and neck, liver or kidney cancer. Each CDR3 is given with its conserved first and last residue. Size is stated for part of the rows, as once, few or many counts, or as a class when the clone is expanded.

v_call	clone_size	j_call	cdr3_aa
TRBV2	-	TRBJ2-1	CTRRQDLYNEQFF
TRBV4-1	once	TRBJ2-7	CASSLNIQGSGYEQYF
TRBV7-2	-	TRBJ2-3	CASSMRLAGTGDTQYF
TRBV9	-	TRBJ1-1	CASSPRGFGNTEAFF
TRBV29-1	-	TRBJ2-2	CSVTDGTGELFF
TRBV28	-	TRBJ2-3	CASSFIAASTDTQYF
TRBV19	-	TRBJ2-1	CASRVTSGSTHEQFF
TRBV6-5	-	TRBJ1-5	CASGLGIDQPQHF
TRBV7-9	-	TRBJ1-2	CASSLKGTNYGYTF
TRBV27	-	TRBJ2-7	CASSLLGQDYEQYF
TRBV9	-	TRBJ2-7	CASSVGASYEQYF
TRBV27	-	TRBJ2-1	CASSLIRGEQFF
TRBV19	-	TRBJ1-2	CASSIQTGGSGYTF
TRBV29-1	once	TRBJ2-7	CSVTEHRSYEQYF
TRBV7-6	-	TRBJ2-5	CASSLRRASWETQYF
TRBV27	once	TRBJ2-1	CASSLFASGYNEQFF
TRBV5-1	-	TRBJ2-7	CASSPGLAGEPYEQYF
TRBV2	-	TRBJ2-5	CASSAFGRDREAETQYF
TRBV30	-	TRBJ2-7	CAWTAGRYEQYF
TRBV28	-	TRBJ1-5	CASRDTVSEQPQHF
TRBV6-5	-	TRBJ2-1	CASSNRALQYDEQFF
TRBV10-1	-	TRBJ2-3	CASSDGLGADTQYF
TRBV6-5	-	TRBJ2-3	CASSPVLGTQYF
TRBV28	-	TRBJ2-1	CASSSLEGVLGNEQFF
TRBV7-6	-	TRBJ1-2	CASSLADGVSEQEGDYGYTF
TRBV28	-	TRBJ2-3	CASSDLGKSSTDTQYF
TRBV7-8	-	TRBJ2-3	CASRGVSDTQYF
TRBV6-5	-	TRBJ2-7	CASSYSDRALFYEQYF
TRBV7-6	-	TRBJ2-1	CASQGGDNEQFF
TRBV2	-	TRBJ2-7	CASRVTEGQDSYEQYF
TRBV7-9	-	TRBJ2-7	CASSGSLYEQYF
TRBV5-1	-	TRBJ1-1	CASSEDSSYTEAFF
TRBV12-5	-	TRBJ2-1	CASGLVVAAINNEQFF
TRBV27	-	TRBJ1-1	CASSLQDSSEAFF
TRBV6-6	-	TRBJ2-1	CASSPGFSPHNEQFF
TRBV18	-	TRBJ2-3	CASSPPRLATDTQYF
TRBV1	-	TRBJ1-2	CTSSRPRLRKTYGYTF
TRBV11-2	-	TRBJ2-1	CASSFSPAGGAYNEQFF
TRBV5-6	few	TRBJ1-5	CASSLQGFAQPQHF
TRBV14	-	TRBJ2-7	CASSQDMADYEQYF
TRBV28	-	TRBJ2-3	CASSFLSGTDTQYF
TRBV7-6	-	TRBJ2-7	CASSLAWGSEQYF
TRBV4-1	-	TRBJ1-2	CASSQEGQGLNYGYTF
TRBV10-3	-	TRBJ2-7	CAISDQRGEQYF
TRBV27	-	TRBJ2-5	CASSLLSAETQYF
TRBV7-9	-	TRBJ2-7	CASSSTRDRGWEQYF
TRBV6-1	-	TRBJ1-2	CASSEFPNWGESANNYGYTF
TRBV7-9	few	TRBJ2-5	CADGDSQETQYF
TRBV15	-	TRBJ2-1	CATSTPPQGGNEQFF
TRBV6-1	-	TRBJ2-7	CASSTTASSSYEQYF
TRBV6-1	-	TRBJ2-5	CASSEWLREGETQYF
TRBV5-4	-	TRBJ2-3	CASSIGRDTQYF
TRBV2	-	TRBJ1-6	CASSPERQINSPLHF
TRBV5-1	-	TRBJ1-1	CASSFGQGVEAFF
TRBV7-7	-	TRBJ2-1	CASSLLGQYNEQFF
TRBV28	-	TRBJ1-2	CASRVGTGTYGYTF
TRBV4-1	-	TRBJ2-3	CASSQLAGVVDTQYF
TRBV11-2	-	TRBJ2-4	CASSSSGTEIRGIQYF
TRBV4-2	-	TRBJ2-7	CASSQESASGSYEQYF